The present entry profiles one TCR beta chain with its context. Its antigen specificity is not known. The record has no base qualities; no much larger clone is one base away. The library relied on 5' RACE. TCRdb shows the sequencer as Illumina HiSeq 2500. A second about 7 to 12 cycle PCR used a sample-barcoded 5' primer and a J-beta primer mix. A unique molecular identifier was introduced onto each TCR beta cDNA molecule by a template-switch 5' adaptor carrying 12 random nucleotides. Each sample yielded at least 2.5 million CDR3-containing paired-end reads. First-strand cDNA was synthesized from all RNA with the Mint cDNA synthesis kit, primed by a TRBC-specific oligonucleotide. All cDNA was treated with uracil-DNA glycosylase and then went through a first 18-cycle PCR with the universal primers M1SS and BC2_uni_R. Regarding the original processing steps: For normalization, 1 million high-quality reads were randomly selected from each sample, with every read carrying a distinct molecular identifier. Instead of being binned into consensus sequences, reads that shared molecular identifiers were thrown out. MiTCR, with a Q25 quality threshold and the strictest error-elimination algorithm, was used for CDR3 identification, clonotype clustering and error correction. A nonparametric unseen species model using Euler transformation provided a lower-bound estimate of total TCR beta diversity. The public reads were reprocessed in TCRdb via fastp at Q25 and MiXCR, keeping in-frame beta chains. Each CDR3 protein appears once, grouped with its most common genes and DNA. TCRdb, not the original authors, processed these V and J calls. This sample holds some 940,000 distinct CDR3 sequences; around 29% were observed only once. The ten largest account for 10% of the sample.

This entry is derived from a study of blood T cells in healthy people across ages (dated by TCRdb to the mid-2010s). In terms of the full investigation: In model experiments, template switching captured roughly one uniquely barcoded TCR beta cDNA molecule for every two T cells. Using deep sequencing normalized with unique cDNA molecular identifiers, the study measured how TCR beta repertoire diversity changes with age. The donors were split into four age groups: young (average around 17 years), middle-aged (39), aged (over 55) and long-lived (roughly 80). Using the same blood draw, the study looked at two additional independent replicas of 1 million unique cDNA reads for two donors, one aged 18 to 30 and the other aged 80 or older. What the study reported, not specific to this receptor: Estimates of total diversity based on one million sequenced T cells were considered lower bounds and underestimates. Since profiling was done on bulk unsorted PBMCs, naive and antigen-experienced compartments could not be conclusively compared. Donor CMV infection status was unknown, potentially confounding age-related changes in expanded clonotypes. The long-lived group showed more naive CD4+ T cells, fewer expanded clones and increased TCR diversity than the aged group, suggesting age selection. There was a strong correlation between observed TCR beta diversity and the percentage of naive T cells measured by flow cytometry. Observed TCR beta diversity per million T cells fell roughly linearly with age, and a significant reduction was already apparent by age about 43.

At the junction V is shortened by 4 bases and J by 4 bases, with 8 bases in between. The CDR3 holds 12 amino acids from the cysteine to the phenylalanine. Only the CDR3 DNA stays, 36 bases, in frame from base 1. As encoded in the germline V gene, CDR1 is SGHDT while CDR2 is YYEEEE. The donors were 40 or so Caucasian individuals from Russia, aged 6 to 90 years, who were systemically healthy. Each donor gave ten milliliters of peripheral blood, drawn into EDTA-treated Vacutainer tubes. Ficoll-Paque density-gradient centrifugation was used to isolate PBMCs, with at least 6.5 million per sample. Trizol reagent was used to extract total RNA from PBMCs, with at least 6 micrograms per sample. The percentages of naive CD45RAhigh/CD27high T cells were determined by flow cytometry on a PBMC aliquot from every donor. This same sample was also part of a study on T cells of mothers and their children. The second study's authors report: Nine systemically healthy Caucasian individuals served as donors, namely three mothers together with their six children. cDNA synthesis consumed the entire amount of extracted RNA, loaded at around 1.5 ug RNA in each 15 ul reaction. Sample barcodes and 2-4 random nucleotides were added via the M1S primer in the second PCR. More than 9 million TCR beta CDR3 reads were obtained from each mother, and about 3 million reads were obtained from each child. TCR recombination output is similarly shaped by thymic selection in related and unrelated pairs, with a minor effect exerted by inherited differences. Normalized repertoire overlap in related mother-child pairs was always slightly higher than in unrelated mother-child pairs, but the difference was never significant. Persistent microchimeric T cell clones were not detected, at a sensitivity of 95 to 100 clones per million clonotypes. In the study, deep NGS was used to compare the TCR beta repertoires of mothers and children, and features distinguishing related mother-child pairs from unrelated individuals were sought. Mothers averaged around 40 +/- 4 years of age and children averaged about 10 +/- 4 years. After adapter ligation was performed with NEBNext reagents, the libraries were sequenced on an Illumina HiSeq 2000 with 100+100 nt paired-end reads. To prevent cross-contamination, the mother and child libraries were prepared one month apart and sequenced in separate runs. For each donor, between roughly 450,000 and 2,100,000 distinct TCR beta clonotypes were identified. Naive TCR beta clonotypes were estimated from low-frequency clonotypes matched to each donor's FACS-determined naive share, without sorting.

Sequencing used blood. In this chain, TRBV5-6 is recombined with TRBJ1-2, with no confident D gene call. This sequence originates from a middle-aged woman in good health. Here is the DNA: TGTGCCAGCAGCATGCGGGCCTATGGCTACACCTTC. Its protein reads: CASSMRAYGYTF.